What follows are 26 T cell receptor beta chains derived from one specimen sequenced in a study of cytomegalovirus exposure and HLA in healthy donors. Primers for the PCR totalled 60 Vbeta and 13 Jbeta. TCRdb keeps only in-frame clones here, not all; method: immunoSEQ multiplex PCR. This table has some 190,000 clones, 70% to 80% appearing once. The sample was PBMCs. These TCRs come from a woman in her 50s in good health and CMV-seronegative.

The J gene is TRBJ1-5, the V gene TRBV28, with TRBD1 matching 8 bases. The CDR3 spans 15 residues. Germline V gene sequence: CDR1 MDHEN, CDR2 SYDVKM. Trimming took 4 bases from V and 4 from J; bases not matched to a gene: 6. CDR3 in DNA: TGTGCCAGCAGTTCGCAGACAGGGGTGAATCAGCCCCAGCATTTT. Translating gives CASSSQTGVNQPQHF.

This clone was counted a few times. The chain carries TRBV19 and TRBJ1-1; D gene uncertain. V dropped 3 bases and J dropped 0 bases, with 11 bases sitting between them. The CDR3 runs to 15 residues. Germline V gene lookup returns CDR1 LNHDA and CDR2 SQIVND (reference sequence). The CDR3 nucleotides are TGTGCCAGTAGTATGTTCCCGGGAATGAACACTGAAGCTTTCTTT. Translated, it gives CASSMFPGMNTEAFF.

This sequence joins TRBV10-3 and TRBJ2-3; 11 bases are a match to TRBD2. Germline V lookup: CDR1 ENHRY, CDR2 SYGVKD. V lost 1 base and J lost 5; bases outside the gene matches: 8. The CDR3 is made up of 17 amino acids. CDR3 sequence reads: CAISEYMTSGKGDTQYF. The CDR3 DNA sequence: TGTGCCATCAGTGAGTACATGACTAGCGGGAAAGGAGATACGCAGTATTTT.

This clone has only one observation. Other DNA variants within this sample encode the same CDR3. The rearrangement uses TRBV10-3 and TRBJ2-5; D might be TRBD1 (7 bases). Trimming left V 6 bases short and J 3 bases short, with 23 bases between. CDR3 length: 17 residues. Germline V lookup: CDR1 ENHRY, CDR2 SYGVKD. CDR3: CAISGVQWGRGEETQYF. The CDR3, as DNA: TGTGCCATCAGCGGGGTCCAATGGGGCAGGGGGGAAGAGACCCAGTACTTC.

The chain uses TRBV27 and TRBJ1-2; D gene uncertain. V was trimmed by 3 bases and J by 7 bases, leaving 18 bases between them. The CDR3 spans 15 residues. CDR1 and CDR2 (germline): MNHEY, SMNVEV (reference sequence). In DNA form, the CDR3 reads TGTGCCAGCAGTTTTGGTGCGGCTAATTTTTTTGGCTACACCTTC. Translation: CASSFGAANFFGYTF.

This CDR3 reads CASISLTGAYGYTF. As DNA, the CDR3 is TGTGCCAGCATTTCCCTCACGGGAGCCTATGGCTACACCTTC. The rearrangement uses TRBV6-5 and TRBJ1-2; unclear D gene. The germline V and J ends were trimmed by 7 bases and 4 bases, with 16 bases remaining between them. The CDR3 runs 14 residues. Germline CDR1 MNHEY, CDR2 SVGAGI.

The rearrangement links TRBV7-8 to TRBJ2-1; D may be TRBD2 (6 bases). V shed 6 bases and J shed 3 bases, with 9 bases lying between them. There are 13 residues in the CDR3. Germline-derived CDR1 and CDR2 are SGHVS and FQNEAQ. Here the CDR3 DNA reads TGTGCCAGCAGGGAGGGTATCTACAATGAGCAGTTCTTC. Its protein product is CASREGIYNEQFF.

The chain is built from TRBV10-2 and TRBJ1-3; D is unresolved. The CDR3 runs to 15 residues. Germline loops: CDR1 WSHSY, CDR2 SAAADI. The V end lost 7 bases, the J end lost 2 bases, and 15 bases lay between the germline ends. The chain's CDR3 is CASMREAFAGNTIYF. The CDR3 DNA is TGCGCCAGCATGAGGGAGGCATTTGCTGGAAACACCATATATTTT.

This clone was recorded only once. The V gene is TRBV9, the J gene TRBJ2-2, with D possibly matching TRBD1 (6 bases). From germline, CDR1 is SGDLS and CDR2 YYNGEE. The CDR3 length is 14 residues. V lost 5 bases and J 0 bases, leaving 8 bases between the germline ends. The CDR3 region is CASRQGTNTGELFF. In nucleotides, the CDR3 is TGTGCCAGCAGACAGGGAACGAACACCGGGGAGCTGTTTTTT.

The chain joins TRBV2 to TRBJ1-5; D call uncertain. The CDR3 sequence is 14 residues long. V lost 2 bases, J lost 7 bases, and 12 bases lay in between. Germline loops: CDR1 SNHLY, CDR2 FYNNEI. Written as DNA, the CDR3 is TGTGCCAGCAGTGAAAGTTCAGAGGTCCAGCCCCAGCATTTT. Protein sequence: CASSESSEVQPQHF. The full variable domain, rest sourced from reference TRBV2 and TRBJ1-5, is EPEVTQTPSHQVTQMGQEVILRCVPISNHLYFYWYRQILGQKVEFLVSFYNNEISEKSEIFDDQFSVERPDGSNFTLKIRSTKLEDSAMYFCASSESSEVQPQHFGDGTRLSIL.

This clone occurred once. This sequence joins TRBV6-6 and TRBJ2-7; TRBD1 is a possible D gene (5 bases). Germline V gene lookup returns CDR1 MNHNY and CDR2 SVGAGI (reference sequence). The CDR3 consists of 13 residues. With 5 bases removed from V and 3 bases from J, the gap between germline ends came to 11 bases. The CDR3, as DNA: TGTGCCAGCAGTCCTACGGACATCTACGAGCAGTACTTC. Translating gives CASSPTDIYEQYF.

The sample holds one count of this clone. The gene calls are TRBV11-2 and TRBJ2-4, with TRBD2 identical over 12 bases. Trimming cost V 4 bases and J 1 base; bases outside gene matches: 11. CDR1 SGHAT and CDR2 FQNNGV come from the germline V gene. CDR3 length: 19 residues. The CDR3 here is CASSSSVLAGGMAKNIQYF. DNA of the CDR3: TGTGCCAGCAGCTCCTCTGTCCTAGCGGGAGGGATGGCCAAAAACATTCAGTACTTC.

The chain recombines TRBV7-2 with TRBJ2-7, with 10 bases lining up with TRBD1. V was clipped by 2 bases and J by 2 bases; unmatched bases: 9. Germline CDR1 SGHTA, CDR2 FQGNSA. The CDR3 covers 17 residues. CDR3 DNA sequence: TGTGCCAGCAGCTTAAGCTTTGGGGACAGGGGAACCTACGAGCAGTACTTC. Its protein is CASSLSFGDRGTYEQYF.

A single count supports this clone. The V call is TRBV27, the J call TRBJ1-1, with TRBD1 as a possible D gene (6 bases). Trimming removed 4 bases from V and 10 bases from J, with 25 bases in between. The CDR3 length is 16 residues. Germline V CDR1 and CDR2: MNHEY, SMNVEV (reference sequence). Written as DNA, the CDR3 is TGTGCCAGCAGTTCGAATCAGGGCAGGGGATACCGGGGAGCTTTCTTT. It codes for CASSSNQGRGYRGAFF.

This clone was picked up one time. The V gene is TRBV5-1, the J gene TRBJ2-5, with D possibly TRBD2 on 5 matching bases. This CDR3 spans 14 amino acids. V gave up 0 bases and J gave up 2 bases, with 8 bases separating them. Germline assignment: CDR1 SGHRS and CDR2 YFSETQ. The CDR3 DNA is TGCGCCAGCAGCTTGGAGCCGGGACAAGAGACCCAGTACTTC. Its protein product is CASSLEPGQETQYF.

This clone occurred once. This chain joins TRBV28 and TRBJ2-7; TRBD1 agrees at 8 bases. The germline CDR1 and CDR2 sequences are MDHEN and SYDVKM. This CDR3 is 15 amino acids long. Trimming removed 1 base from V and 5 bases from J; junction bases left unmatched: 7. CDR3 sequence reads: CASSLSGTGHHEQYF. DNA of the CDR3: TGTGCCAGCAGTTTATCCGGGACAGGTCACCACGAGCAGTACTTC.

The rearrangement joins TRBV2 to TRBJ1-1, with unresolved D. The V end was cut by 7 bases, the J end by 0 bases, with 12 bases between. The germline gives CDR1 SNHLY, CDR2 FYNNEI. This CDR3 is built from 14 residues. This CDR3 reads CASILEIMNTEAFF. The CDR3 DNA follows: TGTGCCAGCATCTTGGAGATCATGAACACTGAAGCTTTCTTT.

This clone was seen a single time. The rearrangement joins TRBV29-1 to TRBJ2-2, with TRBD1 identical over 9 bases. V shed 8 bases and J 4 bases; nucleotides not matched to a gene: 5. This CDR3 is built from 13 residues. The germline gives CDR1 SQVTM, CDR2 ANQGSEA. The CDR3: CSIRDRVTGELFF. In DNA, the CDR3 is TGCAGCATTCGGGACAGGGTCACCGGGGAGCTGTTTTTT.

The chain is built from TRBV4-1 and TRBJ2-2; 9 positions agree with TRBD1. Germline-derived CDR1 and CDR2 are MGHRA and YSYEKL. The V and J ends lost 6 bases and 7 bases, in that order; junction bases with no gene match: 18. The CDR3 is 18 amino acids. The CDR3 coding sequence is TGCGCCAGCAGGCCTCATACAGGGGGCGCATTGGTCGACGGGGAGCTGTTTTTT. The encoded protein is CASRPHTGGALVDGELFF.

This rearrangement joins TRBV28 to TRBJ2-3; no definite D call. This CDR3 is 13 amino acids long. V lost 5 bases, J lost 2 bases, and 8 bases lay in between. Germline V CDR1 and CDR2: MDHEN, SYDVKM. CDR3 loop: CASSPTYTDTQYF. DNA of the CDR3: TGTGCCAGCAGTCCTACGTACACAGATACGCAGTATTTT.

This clone was recorded only once. This chain uses TRBV29-1 with TRBJ2-5; D may be TRBD2 (5 bases). The CDR3 totals 13 residues. V lost 5 bases and J 3 bases, leaving 13 bases between the germline ends. Germline CDR1 reads SQVTM; CDR2 reads ANQGSEA. Here the CDR3 reads CSVRTGFKETQYF. The CDR3 DNA is TGCAGCGTTAGAACGGGATTTAAAGAGACCCAGTACTTC.

This chain uses TRBV9 with TRBJ1-4, with 8 bases aligning to TRBD1. V trimming: 4 bases; J trimming: 6 bases; junction bases outside the gene matches: 8. Germline CDR1 SGDLS, CDR2 YYNGEE. The CDR3 runs 15 residues. CDR3 sequence reads: CASSSRTGWDEKLFF. CDR3 in DNA: TGTGCCAGCAGCTCCCGGACAGGGTGGGATGAAAAACTGTTTTTT. Full variable domain (missing parts from reference TRBV9 and TRBJ1-4): DSGVTQTPKHLITATGQRVTLRCSPRSGDLSVYWYQQSLDQGLQFLIQYYNGEERAKGNILERFSAQQFPDLHSELNLSSLELGDSALYFCASSSRTGWDEKLFFGSGTQLSVL.

The gene calls are TRBV5-4 and TRBJ2-1; D possibly corresponds to TRBD1 (6 bases). CDR3 length: 12 amino acids. Germline V gene data show CDR1 as SGHNT and CDR2 as YYREEE (reference sequence). The ends were cut back, 10 bases at V and 7 bases at J, with 15 bases in the middle. CDR3 nucleotide sequence: TGTGCCTCCCAGGGGCCGGAAAATGAGCAGTTCTTC. The encoded protein is CASQGPENEQFF. The entire variable domain, with the rest obtained from reference TRBV5-4 and TRBJ2-1, is as follows: ETGVTQSPTHLIKTRGQQVTLRCSSQSGHNTVSWYQQALGQGPQFIFQYYREEENGRGNFPPRFSGLQFPNYSSELNVNALELDDSALYLCASQGPENEQFFGPGTRLTVL.

In this sample, this clone turned up once. The chain couples TRBV7-9 to TRBJ1-2; 12 bases match TRBD1. Trimming took 5 bases from V and 7 from J; bases not matched to a gene: 5. The germline V gene encodes CDR1 SEHNR and CDR2 FQNEAQ (reference sequence). The CDR3 covers 14 residues. The CDR3 spells CASSPGTGGSGYTF. The CDR3 coding sequence is TGTGCCAGCAGCCCCGGGACAGGGGGCTCTGGCTACACCTTC.

Here the CDR3 reads CAISGKQGDNSPLHF. The CDR3 DNA sequence: TGTGCCATCAGTGGAAAACAGGGGGATAATTCACCCCTCCACTTT. The chain couples TRBV10-3 to TRBJ1-6; 8 nucleotides line up with TRBD1. The CDR3 sequence is 15 residues long. Germline V lookup: CDR1 ENHRY, CDR2 SYGVKD. Trimming took 4 bases from V and 5 from J; bases not matched to a gene: 4.

The chain is built from TRBV7-8 and TRBJ2-2; TRBD2 might be the D (5 bases). V was clipped by 7 bases and J by 4 bases, with 25 bases between them. The CDR3 is made up of 18 amino acids. CDR1 and CDR2 (germline): SGHVS, FQNEAQ. This CDR3 is CASTPRWRQTSGTGELFF. DNA of the CDR3: TGTGCCAGCACCCCCCGTTGGAGGCAGACCTCGGGCACCGGGGAGCTGTTTTTT.